This T cell receptor beta chain appears in the sequencing data of a study of shared clonotypes between healthy human individuals. Whole-study results and caveats: Generation probability values for non-shared clonotypes were lower than those for clonotypes shared by all four donors.

This clone was recorded a few times. No antigen is known for it. The CDR3 length is 14 residues. Trimming stripped 4 bases from V and 4 bases from J, with 11 bases between. Germline V lookup: CDR1 SGHDT, CDR2 YYEEEE. Clones were sequenced by immunoSEQ multiplex PCR, and TCRdb holds only the in-frame ones, with some missing. This table has 550,000 to 700,000 clones, 73% appearing once. Investigators divided CD4+ cells into CD45RA+ naive and CD45RA-negative memory subsets. The specimen sequenced was memory CD4+ T cells sorted from blood. Described subset: CD45RA-negative fraction. The chain is built from TRBV5-6 and TRBJ2-2; no definite D call. This receptor was taken from a woman aged 25-40 years in good health. The CDR3 DNA follows: TGTGCCAGCAGCCTCTCAGGTTTCACCGGGGAGCTGTTTTTT. Translation: CASSLSGFTGELFF.